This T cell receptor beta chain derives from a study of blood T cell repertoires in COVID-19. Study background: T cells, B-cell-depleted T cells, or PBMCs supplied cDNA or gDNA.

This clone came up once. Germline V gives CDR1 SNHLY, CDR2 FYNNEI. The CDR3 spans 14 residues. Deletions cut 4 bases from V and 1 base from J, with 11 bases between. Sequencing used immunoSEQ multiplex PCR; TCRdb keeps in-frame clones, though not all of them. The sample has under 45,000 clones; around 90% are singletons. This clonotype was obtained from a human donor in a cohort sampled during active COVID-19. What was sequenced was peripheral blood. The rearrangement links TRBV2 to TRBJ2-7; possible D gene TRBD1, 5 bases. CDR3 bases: TGTGCCAGCAGTGCCTACAGGACGTCCTACGAGCAGTACTTC. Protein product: CASSAYRTSYEQYF.